The source of this T cell receptor beta chain is a study of blood T cell repertoires in COVID-19 (dated by TCRdb to 2020 to 2022). With respect to the entire study: The collaborator samples originated in the United States, Italy and Spain and spanned the acute and convalescent phases of COVID-19. A freely available public database, intended as a resource for researchers studying the immune response to SARS-CoV-2, is where the repertoires were released. The dataset comprised deeply sampled blood TCRbeta repertoires from subjects exposed to, actively infected with, or recovered from COVID-19. Samples were obtained from the ongoing ImmuneRACE study (first 160 participants) and from 1,000 to 1,500 subjects provided by 6 global collaborators. Where available, HLA class I and class II types were obtained from metadata supplied by the sample provider rather than from assay-based typing. The material from the prospective study consisted of cDNA or gDNA derived from T cells, B-cell-depleted T cells, or PBMCs. Sample metadata almost always included a de-identified subject ID, COVID-19 status, age in years and sex. General conclusions and limits of the study: The amount of clinical and demographic metadata varied by source and participant and was provided uncurated.

Collaborating institutions collected whole blood in K2EDTA tubes following their own protocols. For TCRbeta analysis, collaborators shipped samples as frozen whole blood, isolated PBMCs, or DNA extracted from either of those sample types. TCRbeta CDR3 regions were amplified from genomic DNA using the immunoSEQ Assay, a bias-controlled multiplex PCR. In the original analysis: Nucleated cell counts per sample were estimated from amplification of reference gene primers within the assay. To quantify the absolute abundance of each unique TCRbeta CDR3 rearrangement, sequence reads were collapsed and filtered. Productive Simpson clonality was computed per sample as the square root of Simpson's diversity index over productive rearrangements. TCRdb took over this immuneACCESS table, retaining in-frame rearrangements with V and J assigned. Such tables are incomplete; in checked studies, under half of the missing clones stem from an unresolved V gene, and the remainder is unexplained. The DNA was the basis for D and trimming; V, J and clone size are from that table. This sample is represented by some 130,000 clones; 88% of them were singletons. About 9.4% of the sample belongs to the ten largest clones.

Trimmed from V: 4 bases; trimmed from J: 7 bases; junction bases lacking a gene match: 11. The CDR3, cysteine through phenylalanine, is 16 amino acids long. Only CDR3 DNA is held: 48 bases, read in frame from base 1. CDR1 and CDR2, per the germline V gene (reference sequence), are SGHNT and YYREEE. Points on this clone: The antigen it binds to is not known. Base-call qualities are not available, and no considerably larger clone is one nucleotide away.

The sequence joins TRBV5-4 to TRBJ2-7; TRBD2 agrees with 13 junctional bases. This sequence was found in a man between 50 and 59 years old with acute or convalescent COVID-19. Material: peripheral blood. The CDR3 loop reads CASSPELAGGPREQYF. The DNA sequence is given as TGTGCCAGCAGCCCCGAACTAGCGGGGGGGCCACGGGAGCAGTACTTC.